A single sample gave rise to the 20 T cell receptor beta chains below, sequenced in a study of naive and memory T cell subsets. Ligated cDNA underwent four rounds of PCR with nested alpha and beta constant region primers and SP2. TCRdb re-called the 5' RACE reads through MiXCR, storing one row per CDR3 protein. The data hold about 62,000 distinct CDR3 sequences, with around 8% observed a single time. The library had UMIs added by 3' ligation of an oligonucleotide to TCR cDNA. The receptors stem from a female donor in good health.

This clonotype was counted ten times or more. The V and J genes are TRBV7-2 and TRBJ1-5; no definite D call. Trimming removed 2 bases at V and 5 bases at J, with 7 bases between. The CDR3 loop spans 13 amino acids. Per germline, CDR1 SGHTA and CDR2 FQGNSA. The CDR3 region is CASSLWRDQPQHF. The DNA for the CDR3 is TGTGCCAGCAGCTTATGGCGAGATCAGCCCCAGCATTTT.

In this sample, this clonotype turned up many times. This chain joins TRBV28 and TRBJ2-1; TRBD2 aligns across 8 bases. The CDR3 is 15 residues long. The junction had 7 bases not matched to a gene; V was cut back by 3 bases and J by 6 bases. Per germline, CDR1 MDHEN and CDR2 SYDVKM. The CDR3 DNA is TGTGCCAGCAGTTTGATCGCGGGAGGATTCAATGAGCAGTTCTTC. It is translated as CASSLIAGGFNEQFF. The full variable domain, rest sourced from reference TRBV28 and TRBJ2-1, is DVKVTQSSRYLVKRTGEKVFLECVQDMDHENMFWYRQDPGLGLRLIYFSYDVKMKEKGDIPEGYSVSREKKERFSLILESASTNQTSMYLCASSLIAGGFNEQFFGPGTRLTVL.

This clonotype came up many times. The rearrangement joins TRBV5-1 to TRBJ2-2, with D tentatively TRBD1 or TRBD2 (5 bases each). This CDR3 region has 15 residues. The germline CDR1 and CDR2 sequences are SGHRS and YFSETQ. V was pared by 3 bases and J by 4 bases, with 13 bases between. Written as DNA, the CDR3 is TGCGCCAGCAGCTATCTGGGACCGTCCACCGGGGAGCTGTTTTTT. The encoded protein is CASSYLGPSTGELFF.

Many counts were recorded for this clonotype. This chain connects TRBV12-3 or TRBV12-4 to TRBJ2-1; unclear D gene. The CDR3 length is 16 residues. Between the trimmed V and J ends, which lost 2 bases and 0 bases, there was a span of 11 bases. CDR3 DNA: TGTGCCAGCAGTTTAAAGGGCCCGAGCTCCTACAATGAGCAGTTCTTC. It is translated as CASSLKGPSSYNEQFF.

The rearrangement uses TRBV2 and TRBJ1-1; maybe TRBD1 (6 bases). Germline V gives CDR1 SNHLY, CDR2 FYNNEI. The CDR3 is 12 residues long. V was cut by 6 bases and J by 5 bases, with 10 bases left in between. The CDR3 DNA reads TGTGCCAGCAGAAGAGGGGGGACTGAAGCTTTCTTT. It translates to CASRRGGTEAFF.

This clonotype turned up a few times. The chain employs TRBV28 and TRBJ1-1; D remains unclear. Per the germline V gene, CDR1 is MDHEN and CDR2 is SYDVKM. The CDR3 covers 13 residues. The V end lost 7 bases, the J end lost 0 bases, and 9 bases lay between the germline ends. The CDR3, as DNA: TGTGCCAGCATTCCCCTCATGAACACTGAAGCTTTCTTT. Translating it yields CASIPLMNTEAFF.

This clonotype was observed a handful of times. The J gene is TRBJ1-6, the V gene TRBV20-1; 8 bases fit TRBD1. Germline-derived CDR1 and CDR2 are DFQATT and SNEGSKA (reference sequence). The CDR3 has 15 residues. Germline trimming cut 4 bases from V and 1 base from J; bases unmatched to any gene: 3. The CDR3 is CSATGGNSYNSPLHF. In DNA form, the CDR3 reads TGCAGTGCTACAGGGGGCAATTCCTATAATTCACCCCTCCACTTT.

This clonotype was picked up many times. The chain uses TRBV12-3 or TRBV12-4 and TRBJ2-5, with D unresolved. The length of the CDR3 is 13 residues. V was clipped by 2 bases and J by 1 base, with 5 bases between them. CDR3: CASSLPPQETQYF. The CDR3 nucleotides are TGTGCCAGCAGTTTACCCCCCCAAGAGACCCAGTACTTC.

The chain uses TRBV6-2 or TRBV6-3 and TRBJ1-2, with TRBD1 identical over 8 bases. Germline V gene sequence: CDR1 MNHEY, CDR2 SVGEGT. J was trimmed by 3 bases and V by 7 bases; bases with no gene match: 13. The CDR3 is 16 amino acids. The CDR3: CASKGAGGTSDYGYTF. CDR3 nucleotide sequence: TGTGCCAGCAAAGGGGCAGGGGGCACGTCGGACTATGGCTACACCTTC.

This clonotype came up many times. The chain uses TRBV12-3 or TRBV12-4 and TRBJ1-1, with D uncertain. The V gene lost 7 bases and the J gene lost 0 bases, with 12 bases spanning the gap. This CDR3 comprises 14 residues. CDR3 sequence: CASTIRALNTEAFF. The CDR3 bases are TGTGCCAGCACCATAAGGGCCCTGAACACTGAAGCTTTCTTT.

A few counts support this clonotype. The rearrangement uses TRBV9 and TRBJ2-2; maybe TRBD2 (6 bases). The CDR3 has 15 residues. Germline-derived CDR1 and CDR2 are SGDLS and YYNGEE. The ends were cut back, 3 bases at V and 4 bases at J, with 13 bases in the middle. The CDR3 DNA sequence: TGTGCCAGCAGCGGGGGGAGGAGCGCCACCGGGGAGCTGTTTTTT. Protein sequence: CASSGGRSATGELFF.

This clonotype has a handful of counts. The rearrangement uses TRBV20-1 and TRBJ2-3, with TRBD2 identical over 8 bases. The V gene's germline CDR1 is DFQATT and CDR2 SNEGSKA (reference sequence). The CDR3 has 15 amino acids. V shed 5 bases and J 2 bases; nucleotides not matched to a gene: 9. The CDR3 sequence is CSAGSLAENTDTQYF. The CDR3 DNA reads TGCAGTGCTGGCTCACTAGCGGAGAACACAGATACGCAGTATTTT.

V gene TRBV12-3 or TRBV12-4 combines with J gene TRBJ2-4; unclear D gene. Trimming stripped 1 base from V and 0 bases from J, with 4 bases between. CDR3 length: 14 amino acids. CDR3 in DNA: TGTGCCAGCAGTTTAGGTCTAGCCAAAAACATTCAGTACTTC. Encoded protein: CASSLGLAKNIQYF.

Ten or more counts support this clonotype. The chain carries TRBV5-1 and TRBJ2-1; 10 nucleotides align to TRBD2. The CDR3 sequence is 16 residues long. Germline V gene sequence: CDR1 SGHRS, CDR2 YFSETQ. The V and J ends lost 4 bases and 1 base, in that order; junction bases with no gene match: 5. CDR3 bases: TGCGCCAGCAGCCTCACTAGCGGGGTTTCCTACAATGAGCAGTTCTTC. Its translation: CASSLTSGVSYNEQFF.

This chain links TRBV30 with TRBJ1-1; 9 nucleotides line up with TRBD1. V trimming: 3 bases; J trimming: 5 bases; junction bases outside the gene matches: 7. Looked up from germline, CDR1 is GTSNPN and CDR2 is SVGIG (reference sequence). The CDR3 extends over 14 amino acids. The CDR3 nucleotides are TGTGCCTGGAGCGGGACAGGGAAGGAGACTGAAGCTTTCTTT. This translates into CAWSGTGKETEAFF.

This clonotype was counted ten times or more. The rearrangement uses TRBV6-1 and TRBJ1-6; TRBD1 matches 8 bases. The germline V gene has CDR1 MNHNS and CDR2 SASEGT. V shed 7 bases, J shed 5 bases, and the junction held 7 bases outside the gene matches. CDR3 length equals 15 residues. The CDR3 DNA is TGTGCCAGCACTAAGGACAGGGTTGATAATTCACCCCTCCACTTT. As protein: CASTKDRVDNSPLHF.

This clonotype was found many times. This sequence joins TRBV3-1 and TRBJ2-1; no reliable D call. The V end lost 5 bases, the J end lost 6 bases, and 5 bases lay between the germline ends. Germline lookup yields CDR1 LGHDT and CDR2 YNNKEL (reference sequence). This CDR3 is 11 amino acids long. For the CDR3, the DNA is TGTGCCAGCAGCGATTTCAATGAGCAGTTCTTC. Its translation is CASSDFNEQFF.

The chain links TRBV6-1 to TRBJ2-3; TRBD2 matches 9 bases. J lost 7 bases, V lost 6 bases, and 14 bases had no gene match. The CDR3 has 16 amino acids. Germline V CDR1 and CDR2: MNHNS, SASEGT. The CDR3 region has the DNA TGTGCCAGCAGCCTCGGGGCGGGAGGGCCTCTCCATACGCAGTATTTT. This gives the protein CASSLGAGGPLHTQYF.

This clonotype appeared once. Since a much larger clone is just one base distant, this may be a read error. J is TRBJ1-6 and V is TRBV10-3; 7 bases map to TRBD1. From germline, CDR1 is ENHRY and CDR2 SYGVKD. The CDR3 length is 15 residues. CDR3 protein: CAISSTGFRNSPPHF. In DNA, the CDR3 is TGTGCCATCAGTTCGACAGGGTTTAGGAATTCACCCCCCCACTTT.

In its sample, this clonotype was seen a few times. The chain carries TRBV28 and TRBJ2-7; no definite D call. This CDR3 has 12 residues. The V end was cut by 5 bases, the J end by 3 bases, with 8 bases between. CDR1 and CDR2 (germline): MDHEN, SYDVKM. The CDR3 sequence: CASSLPYYEQYF. CDR3 DNA sequence: TGTGCCAGCAGTCTACCATACTACGAGCAGTACTTC.